This TCR beta chain was sequenced in a study of CDR3 diversity in severe acne. Only a few counts were recorded for this clonotype. The CDR3 runs to 13 residues. Trimming removed 7 bases at V and 0 bases at J, with 7 bases between. Germline V gives CDR1 MDHEN, CDR2 SYDVKM. One entry per CDR3 protein results from TCRdb running MiXCR on the PCR reads. The sample shows 85,000 to 120,000 distinct CDR3 sequences, approximately 47% of them seen only once. The specimen was blood. This sequence originates from a male donor with acne. The chain joins TRBV28 to TRBJ1-3; the D is unclear. The CDR3 sequence: CASTFASGNTIYF. CDR3 nucleotide sequence: TGTGCCAGCACGTTCGCCTCTGGAAACACCATATATTTT.